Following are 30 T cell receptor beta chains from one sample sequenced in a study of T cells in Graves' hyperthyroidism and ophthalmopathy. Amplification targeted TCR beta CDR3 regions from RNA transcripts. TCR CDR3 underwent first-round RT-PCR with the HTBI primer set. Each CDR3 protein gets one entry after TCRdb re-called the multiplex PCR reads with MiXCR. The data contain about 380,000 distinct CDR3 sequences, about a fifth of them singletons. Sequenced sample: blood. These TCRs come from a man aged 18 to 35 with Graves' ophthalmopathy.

The CDR3 reads CASSADDRRYTEAFF. In DNA, the CDR3 is TGTGCCAGCAGCGCGGATGACAGACGCTACACTGAAGCTTTCTTT. The chain links TRBV2 to TRBJ1-1, with D possibly matching TRBD1 (5 bases). The CDR3 spans 15 residues. Trimming removed 6 bases at V and 3 bases at J, with 17 bases between. Germline CDR1 and CDR2: SNHLY and FYNNEI.

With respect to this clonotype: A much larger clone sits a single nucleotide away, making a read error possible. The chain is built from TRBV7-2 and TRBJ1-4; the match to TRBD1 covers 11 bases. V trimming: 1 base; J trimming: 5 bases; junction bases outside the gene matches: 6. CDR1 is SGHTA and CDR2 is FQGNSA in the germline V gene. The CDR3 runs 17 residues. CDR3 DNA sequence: TGTGCCAGCAGCTTAGTCCGGGACAGGGGGGGGAATGAAAAACTGTTTTTT. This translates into CASSLVRDRGGNEKLFF.

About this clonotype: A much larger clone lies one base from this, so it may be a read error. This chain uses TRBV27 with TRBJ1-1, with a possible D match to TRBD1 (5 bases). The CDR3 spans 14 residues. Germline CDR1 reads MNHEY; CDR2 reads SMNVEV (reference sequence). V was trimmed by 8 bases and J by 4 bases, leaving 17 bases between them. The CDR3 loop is CASAIEGGATEAFF. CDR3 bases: TGTGCCAGCGCCATTGAGGGTGGGGCCACTGAAGCTTTCTTT.

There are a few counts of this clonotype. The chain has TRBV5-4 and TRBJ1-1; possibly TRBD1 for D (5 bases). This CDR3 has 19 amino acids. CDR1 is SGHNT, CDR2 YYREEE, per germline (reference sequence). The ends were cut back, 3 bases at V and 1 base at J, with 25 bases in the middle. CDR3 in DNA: TGTGCCAGCAGCTGGGACCGGGCATCTCCCTTTACCACGAACACTGAAGCTTTCTTT. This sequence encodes CASSWDRASPFTTNTEAFF.

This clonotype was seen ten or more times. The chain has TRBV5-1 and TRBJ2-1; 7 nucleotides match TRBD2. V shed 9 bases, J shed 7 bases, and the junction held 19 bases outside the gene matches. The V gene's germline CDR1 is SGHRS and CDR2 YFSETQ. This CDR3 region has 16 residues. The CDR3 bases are TGCGCCACCACCCGCGACGCCGGGACTACCGATAATGAGCAGTTCTTC. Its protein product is CATTRDAGTTDNEQFF.

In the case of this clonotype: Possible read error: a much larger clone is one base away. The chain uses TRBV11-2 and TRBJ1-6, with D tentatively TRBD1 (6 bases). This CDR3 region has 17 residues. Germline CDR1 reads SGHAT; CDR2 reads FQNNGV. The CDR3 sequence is CAGSLVGPGAVNSPLHF. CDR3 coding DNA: TGTGCCGGCAGCTTAGTGGGGCCAGGGGCCGTTAATTCACCCCTCCACTTT. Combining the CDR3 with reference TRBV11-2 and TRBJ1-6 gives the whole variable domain EAGVAQSPRYKIIEKRQSVAFWCNPISGHATLYWYQQILGQGPKLLIQFQNNGVVDDSQLPKDRFSAERLKGVDSTLKIQPAKLEDSAVYLCAGSLVGPGAVNSPLHFGNGTRLTVT.

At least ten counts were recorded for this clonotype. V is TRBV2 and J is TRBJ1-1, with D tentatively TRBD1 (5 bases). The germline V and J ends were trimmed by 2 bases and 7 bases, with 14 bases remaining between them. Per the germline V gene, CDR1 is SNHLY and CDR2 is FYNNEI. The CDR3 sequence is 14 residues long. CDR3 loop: CASSEIGGSSEAFF. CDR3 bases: TGTGCCAGCAGTGAAATTGGGGGGTCGAGTGAAGCTTTCTTT.

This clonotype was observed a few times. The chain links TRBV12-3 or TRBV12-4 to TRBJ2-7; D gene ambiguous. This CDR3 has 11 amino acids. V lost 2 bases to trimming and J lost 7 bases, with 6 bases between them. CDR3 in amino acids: CASSLKVEQYF. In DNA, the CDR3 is TGTGCCAGCAGTTTAAAGGTGGAGCAGTACTTC.

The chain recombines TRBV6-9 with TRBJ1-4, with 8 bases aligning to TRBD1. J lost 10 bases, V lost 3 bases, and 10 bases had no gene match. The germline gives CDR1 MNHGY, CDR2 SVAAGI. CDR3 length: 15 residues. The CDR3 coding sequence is TGTGCCAGCAGTTACCCGGACAGGGTTGCCGGAAAACTGTTTTTT. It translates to CASSYPDRVAGKLFF.

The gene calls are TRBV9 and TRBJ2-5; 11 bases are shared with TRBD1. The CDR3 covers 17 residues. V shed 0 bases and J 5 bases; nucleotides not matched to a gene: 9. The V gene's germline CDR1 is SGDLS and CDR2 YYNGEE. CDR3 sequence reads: CASSVGTGGGRGETQYF. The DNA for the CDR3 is TGTGCCAGCAGCGTAGGGACAGGGGGCGGCCGGGGGGAGACCCAGTACTTC.

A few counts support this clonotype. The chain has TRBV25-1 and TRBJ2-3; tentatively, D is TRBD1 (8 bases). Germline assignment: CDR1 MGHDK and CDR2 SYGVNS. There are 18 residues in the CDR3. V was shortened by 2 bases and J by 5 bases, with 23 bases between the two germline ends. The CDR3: CASSEHRGGPGGRDTQYF. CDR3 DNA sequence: TGTGCCAGCAGTGAACATCGGGGAGGGCCAGGGGGCAGAGATACGCAGTATTTT.

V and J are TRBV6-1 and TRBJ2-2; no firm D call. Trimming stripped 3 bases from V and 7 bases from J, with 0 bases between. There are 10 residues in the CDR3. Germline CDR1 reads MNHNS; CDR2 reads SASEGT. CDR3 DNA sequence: TGTGCCAGCAGTGACGGGGAGCTGTTTTTT. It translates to CASSDGELFF.

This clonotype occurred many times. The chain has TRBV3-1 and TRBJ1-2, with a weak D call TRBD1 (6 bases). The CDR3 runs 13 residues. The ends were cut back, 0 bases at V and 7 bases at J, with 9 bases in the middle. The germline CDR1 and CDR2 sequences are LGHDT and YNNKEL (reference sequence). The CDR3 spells CASSQEGGAGYTF. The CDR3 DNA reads TGTGCCAGCAGCCAAGAAGGGGGGGCTGGCTACACCTTC.

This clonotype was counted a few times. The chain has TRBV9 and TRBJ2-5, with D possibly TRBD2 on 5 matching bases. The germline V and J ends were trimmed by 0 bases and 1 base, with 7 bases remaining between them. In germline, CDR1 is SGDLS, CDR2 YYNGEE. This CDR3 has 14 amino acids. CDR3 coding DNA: TGTGCCAGCAGCGTAGGGAGCGGCCAAGAGACCCAGTACTTC. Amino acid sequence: CASSVGSGQETQYF.

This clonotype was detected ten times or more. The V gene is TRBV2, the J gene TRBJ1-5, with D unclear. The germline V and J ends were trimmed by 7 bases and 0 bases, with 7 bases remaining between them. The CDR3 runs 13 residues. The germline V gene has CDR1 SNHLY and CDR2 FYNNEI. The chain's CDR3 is CASTQASNQPQHF. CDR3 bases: TGTGCCAGCACCCAGGCTAGCAATCAGCCCCAGCATTTT.

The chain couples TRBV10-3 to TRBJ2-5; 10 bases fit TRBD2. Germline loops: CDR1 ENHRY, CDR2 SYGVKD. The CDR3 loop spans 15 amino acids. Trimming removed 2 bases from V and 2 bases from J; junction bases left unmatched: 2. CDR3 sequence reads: CAISEASGRQETQYF. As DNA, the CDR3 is TGTGCCATCAGTGAGGCTAGCGGGAGACAAGAGACCCAGTACTTC.

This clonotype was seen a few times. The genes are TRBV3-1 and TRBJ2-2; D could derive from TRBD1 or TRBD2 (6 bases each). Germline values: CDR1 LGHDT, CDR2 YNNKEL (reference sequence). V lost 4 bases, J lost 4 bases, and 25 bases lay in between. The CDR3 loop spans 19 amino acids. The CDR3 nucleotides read TGTGCCAGCAGCCCCAATCCCCCGGGTGGGGGGCGATCCACCGGGGAGCTGTTTTTT. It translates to CASSPNPPGGGRSTGELFF. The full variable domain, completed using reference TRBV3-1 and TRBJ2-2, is DTAVSQTPKYLVTQMGNDKSIKCEQNLGHDTMYWYKQDSKKFLKIMFSYNNKELIINETVPNRFSPKSPDKAHLNLHINSLELGDSAVYFCASSPNPPGGGRSTGELFFGEGSRLTVL.

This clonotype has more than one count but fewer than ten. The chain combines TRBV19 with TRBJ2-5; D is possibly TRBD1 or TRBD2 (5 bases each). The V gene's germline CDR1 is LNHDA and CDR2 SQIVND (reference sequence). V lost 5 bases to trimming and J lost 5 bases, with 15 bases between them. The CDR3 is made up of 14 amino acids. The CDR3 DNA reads TGTGCCAGTAGTTCGGGGCCCACGCGGGAGACCCAGTACTTC. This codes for CASSSGPTRETQYF.

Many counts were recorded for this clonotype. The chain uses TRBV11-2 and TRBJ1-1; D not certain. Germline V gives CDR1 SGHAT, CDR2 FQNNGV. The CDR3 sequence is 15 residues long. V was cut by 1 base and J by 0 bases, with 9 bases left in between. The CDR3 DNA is TGTGCCAGCAGCTTAGCGTGGCCCATGAACACTGAAGCTTTCTTT. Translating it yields CASSLAWPMNTEAFF.

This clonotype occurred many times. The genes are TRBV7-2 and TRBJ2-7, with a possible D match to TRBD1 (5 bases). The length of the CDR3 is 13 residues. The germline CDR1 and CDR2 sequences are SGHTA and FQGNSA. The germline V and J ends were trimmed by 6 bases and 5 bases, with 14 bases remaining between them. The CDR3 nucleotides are TGTGCCAGCAGGCCCAGAATCAGGGACGAGCAGTACTTC. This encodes CASRPRIRDEQYF.

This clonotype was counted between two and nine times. The CDR3 loop reads CASSQGAAHNEQFF. The CDR3 bases are TGTGCCAGCAGCCAAGGGGCAGCTCACAATGAGCAGTTCTTC. The J gene is TRBJ2-1, the V gene TRBV14; D not certain. The CDR3 is 14 amino acids. The ends were cut back, 1 base at V and 5 bases at J, with 9 bases in the middle. Germline V gene lookup returns CDR1 SGHDN and CDR2 FVKESK.

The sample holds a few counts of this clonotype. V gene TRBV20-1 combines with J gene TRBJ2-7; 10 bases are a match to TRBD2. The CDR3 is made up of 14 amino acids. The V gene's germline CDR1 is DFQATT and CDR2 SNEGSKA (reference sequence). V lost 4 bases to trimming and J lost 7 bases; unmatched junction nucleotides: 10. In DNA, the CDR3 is TGCAGTGCTACAGGGACTAGCGAGCCCGTGGAGCAGTACTTC. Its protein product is CSATGTSEPVEQYF.

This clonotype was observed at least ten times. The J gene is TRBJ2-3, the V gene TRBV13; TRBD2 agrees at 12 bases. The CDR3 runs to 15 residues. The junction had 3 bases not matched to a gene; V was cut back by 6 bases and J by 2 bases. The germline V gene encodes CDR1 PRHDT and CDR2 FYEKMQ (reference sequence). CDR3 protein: CASRSSGGDTDTQYF. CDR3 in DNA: TGTGCCAGCAGATCTAGCGGGGGGGACACAGATACGCAGTATTTT.

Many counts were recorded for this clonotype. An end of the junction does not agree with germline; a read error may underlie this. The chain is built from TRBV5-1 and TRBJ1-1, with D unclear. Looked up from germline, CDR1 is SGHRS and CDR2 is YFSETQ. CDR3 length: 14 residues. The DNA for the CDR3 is TGCGCCAGCCAGTTGTTGGGCGAGAACACTAAAGCTTTCTTT. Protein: CASQLLGENTKAFF.

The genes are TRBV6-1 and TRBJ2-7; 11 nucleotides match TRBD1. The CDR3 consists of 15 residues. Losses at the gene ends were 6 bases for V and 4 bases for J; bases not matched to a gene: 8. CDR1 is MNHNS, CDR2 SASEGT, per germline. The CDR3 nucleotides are TGTGCCAGCAGAAACGAGGGACAGGGGGATTACGAGCAGTACTTC. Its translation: CASRNEGQGDYEQYF.

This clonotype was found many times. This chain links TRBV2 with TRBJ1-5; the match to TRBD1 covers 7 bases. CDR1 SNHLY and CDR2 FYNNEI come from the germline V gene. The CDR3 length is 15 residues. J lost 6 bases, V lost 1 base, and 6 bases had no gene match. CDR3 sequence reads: CASSEEQGIIQPQHF. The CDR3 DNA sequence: TGTGCCAGCAGTGAAGAACAGGGGATTATTCAGCCCCAGCATTTT.

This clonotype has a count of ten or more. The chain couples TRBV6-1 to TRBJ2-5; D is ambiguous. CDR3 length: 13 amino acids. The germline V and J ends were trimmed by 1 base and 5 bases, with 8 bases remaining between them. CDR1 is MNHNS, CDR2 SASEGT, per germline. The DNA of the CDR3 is TGTGCCAGCAGTGAAGTGGACCGGGAGACCCAGTACTTC. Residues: CASSEVDRETQYF.

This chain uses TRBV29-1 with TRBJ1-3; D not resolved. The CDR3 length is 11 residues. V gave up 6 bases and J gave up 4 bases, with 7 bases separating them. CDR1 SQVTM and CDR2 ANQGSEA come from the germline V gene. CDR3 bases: TGCAGCGTACCGGGGGGAAACACCATATATTTT. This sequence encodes CSVPGGNTIYF.

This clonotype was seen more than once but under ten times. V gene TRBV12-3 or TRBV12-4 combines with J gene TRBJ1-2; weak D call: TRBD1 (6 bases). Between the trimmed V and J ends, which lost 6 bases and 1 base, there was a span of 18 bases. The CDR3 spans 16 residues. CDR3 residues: CASSNGQITINYGYTF. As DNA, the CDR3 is TGTGCCAGCAGCAACGGACAGATCACGATTAACTATGGCTACACCTTC.

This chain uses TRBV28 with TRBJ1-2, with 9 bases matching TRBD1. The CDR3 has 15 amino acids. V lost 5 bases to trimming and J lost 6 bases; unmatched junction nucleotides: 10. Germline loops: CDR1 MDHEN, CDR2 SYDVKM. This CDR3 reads CASSRPGTGRDGYTF. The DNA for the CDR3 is TGTGCCAGCAGTCGCCCCGGGACAGGGAGAGATGGCTACACCTTC.